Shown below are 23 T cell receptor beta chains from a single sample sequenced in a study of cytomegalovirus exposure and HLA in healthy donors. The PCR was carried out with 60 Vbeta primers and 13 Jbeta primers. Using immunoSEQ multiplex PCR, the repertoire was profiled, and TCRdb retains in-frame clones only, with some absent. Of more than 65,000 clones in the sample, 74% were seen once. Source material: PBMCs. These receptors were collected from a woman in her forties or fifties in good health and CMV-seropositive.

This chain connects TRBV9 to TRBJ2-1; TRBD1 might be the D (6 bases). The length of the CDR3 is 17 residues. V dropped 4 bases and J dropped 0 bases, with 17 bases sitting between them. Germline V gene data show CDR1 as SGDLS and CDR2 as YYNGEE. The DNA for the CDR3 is TGTGCCAGCAGCCAACCGTGGGGGCGCAGCTCCTACAATGAGCAGTTCTTC. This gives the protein CASSQPWGRSSYNEQFF.

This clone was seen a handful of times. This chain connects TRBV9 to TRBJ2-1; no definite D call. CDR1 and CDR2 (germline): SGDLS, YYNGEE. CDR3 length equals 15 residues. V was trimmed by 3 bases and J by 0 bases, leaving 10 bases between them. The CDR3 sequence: CASSADSSSYNEQFF. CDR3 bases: TGTGCCAGCAGCGCAGACTCGAGCTCCTACAATGAGCAGTTCTTC. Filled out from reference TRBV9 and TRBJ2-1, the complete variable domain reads DSGVTQTPKHLITATGQRVTLRCSPRSGDLSVYWYQQSLDQGLQFLIQYYNGEERAKGNILERFSAQQFPDLHSELNLSSLELGDSALYFCASSADSSSYNEQFFGPGTRLTVL.

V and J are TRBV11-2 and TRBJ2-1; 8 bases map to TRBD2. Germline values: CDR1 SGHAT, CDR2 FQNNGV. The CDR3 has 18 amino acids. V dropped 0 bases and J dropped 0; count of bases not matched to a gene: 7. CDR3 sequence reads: CASSLDVRSGSSYNEQFF. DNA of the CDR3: TGTGCCAGCAGCTTAGACGTCCGGAGCGGGAGCTCCTACAATGAGCAGTTCTTC.

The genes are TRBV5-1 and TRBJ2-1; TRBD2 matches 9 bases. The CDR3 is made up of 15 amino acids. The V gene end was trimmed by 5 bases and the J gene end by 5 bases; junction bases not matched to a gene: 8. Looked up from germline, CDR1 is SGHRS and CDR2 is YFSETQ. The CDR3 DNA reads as TGCGCCAGCAGTGATTTAGCGGGAGCTGACAATGAGCAGTTCTTC. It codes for CASSDLAGADNEQFF.

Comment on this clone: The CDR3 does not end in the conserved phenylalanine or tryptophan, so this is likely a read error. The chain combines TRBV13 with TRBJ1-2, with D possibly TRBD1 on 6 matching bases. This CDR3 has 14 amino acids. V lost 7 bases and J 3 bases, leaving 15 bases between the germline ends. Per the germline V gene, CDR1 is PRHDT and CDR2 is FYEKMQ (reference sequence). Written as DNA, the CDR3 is TGTGCCAGCAAAGATTCAGGGGCCGACTATGGCTACACCCTC. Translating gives CASKDSGADYGYTL.

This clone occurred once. CDR3 DNA sequence: TGTGCCAGCAGCCTCATAGGGGGAAATGAGCAGTTCTTC. Protein: CASSLIGGNEQFF. V usage is TRBV7-3 and J usage is TRBJ2-1; possibly TRBD1 for D (6 bases). CDR1 and CDR2 from the germline V gene are SGHTA and FQGTGA. The CDR3 sequence is 13 residues long. Trimming left V 5 bases short and J 7 bases short, with 12 bases between.

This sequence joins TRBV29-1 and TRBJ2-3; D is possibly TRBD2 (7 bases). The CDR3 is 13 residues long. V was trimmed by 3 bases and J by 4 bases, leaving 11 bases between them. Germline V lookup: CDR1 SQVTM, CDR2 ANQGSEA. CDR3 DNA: TGCAGCGTTGATTCGGGGGGCCCAGATACGCAGTATTTT. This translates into CSVDSGGPDTQYF.

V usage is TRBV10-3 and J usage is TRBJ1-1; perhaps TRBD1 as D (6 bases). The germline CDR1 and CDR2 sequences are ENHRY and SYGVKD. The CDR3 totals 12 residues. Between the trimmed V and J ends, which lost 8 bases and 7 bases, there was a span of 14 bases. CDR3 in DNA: TGTGCCATCTCCCCGGGACACCTTGAAGCTTTCTTT. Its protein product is CAISPGHLEAFF.

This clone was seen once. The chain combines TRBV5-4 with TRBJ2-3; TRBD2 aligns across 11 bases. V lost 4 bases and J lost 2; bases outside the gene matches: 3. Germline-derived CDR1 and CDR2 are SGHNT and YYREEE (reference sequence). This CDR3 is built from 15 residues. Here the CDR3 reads CASSETSGITDTQYF. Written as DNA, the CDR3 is TGTGCCAGCAGCGAGACTAGCGGGATCACAGATACGCAGTATTTT.

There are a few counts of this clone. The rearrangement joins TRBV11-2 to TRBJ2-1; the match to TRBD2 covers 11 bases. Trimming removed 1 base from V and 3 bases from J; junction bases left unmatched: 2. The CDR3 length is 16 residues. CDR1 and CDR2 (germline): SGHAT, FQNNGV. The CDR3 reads CASSLVLAGVYNEQFF. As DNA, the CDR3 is TGTGCCAGCAGCTTAGTACTAGCGGGGGTCTACAATGAGCAGTTCTTC.

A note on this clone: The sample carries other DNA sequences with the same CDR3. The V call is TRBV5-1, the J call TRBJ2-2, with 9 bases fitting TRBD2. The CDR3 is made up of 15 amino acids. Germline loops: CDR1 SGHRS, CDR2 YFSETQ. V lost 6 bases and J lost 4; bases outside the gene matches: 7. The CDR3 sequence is CASTKSLAGTGELFF. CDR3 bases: TGCGCCAGCACCAAGTCACTAGCGGGCACCGGGGAGCTGTTTTTT.

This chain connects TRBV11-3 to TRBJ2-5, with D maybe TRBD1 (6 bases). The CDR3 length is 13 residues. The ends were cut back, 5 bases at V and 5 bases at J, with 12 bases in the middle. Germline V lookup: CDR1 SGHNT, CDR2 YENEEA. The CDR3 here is CASSLNRDETQYF. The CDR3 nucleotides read TGTGCCAGCAGCCTTAACAGGGATGAGACCCAGTACTTC.

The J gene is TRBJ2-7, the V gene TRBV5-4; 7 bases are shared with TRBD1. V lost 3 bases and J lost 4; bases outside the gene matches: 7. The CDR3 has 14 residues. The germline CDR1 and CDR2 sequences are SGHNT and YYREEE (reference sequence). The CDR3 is CASSWETGRYEQYF. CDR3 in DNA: TGTGCCAGCAGCTGGGAGACAGGGAGATACGAGCAGTACTTC.

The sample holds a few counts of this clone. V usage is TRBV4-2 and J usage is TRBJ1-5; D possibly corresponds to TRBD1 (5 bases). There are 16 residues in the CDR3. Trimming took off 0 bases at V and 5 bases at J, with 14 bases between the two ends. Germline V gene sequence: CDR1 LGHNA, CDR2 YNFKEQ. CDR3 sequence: CASSQDRVGGYQPQHF. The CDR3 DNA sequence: TGTGCCAGCAGCCAAGATCGGGTCGGGGGATATCAGCCCCAGCATTTT.

DNA of the CDR3: TGTGCCAGCAGCGAGGGGACTAGCGGGAGTATAACAGGGGAGCAGTTCTTC. It is translated as CASSEGTSGSITGEQFF. This rearrangement joins TRBV27 to TRBJ2-1; TRBD2 aligns across 14 bases. CDR1 and CDR2 (germline): MNHEY, SMNVEV (reference sequence). The CDR3 sequence is 17 residues long. With 6 bases clipped from V and 10 bases from J, the junction kept 14 bases outside the gene matches.

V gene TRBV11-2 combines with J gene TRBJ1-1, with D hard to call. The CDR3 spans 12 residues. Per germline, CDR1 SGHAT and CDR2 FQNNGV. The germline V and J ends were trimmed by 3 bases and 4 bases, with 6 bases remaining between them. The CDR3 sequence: CASSFSSTEAFF. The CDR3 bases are TGTGCCAGCAGCTTTTCTAGCACTGAAGCTTTCTTT.

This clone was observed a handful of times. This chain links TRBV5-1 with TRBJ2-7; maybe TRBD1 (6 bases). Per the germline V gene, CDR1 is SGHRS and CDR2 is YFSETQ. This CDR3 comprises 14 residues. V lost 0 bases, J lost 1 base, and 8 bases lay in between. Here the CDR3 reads CASSLVTGSYEQYF. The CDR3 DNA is TGCGCCAGCAGCTTGGTGACAGGTTCCTACGAGCAGTACTTC. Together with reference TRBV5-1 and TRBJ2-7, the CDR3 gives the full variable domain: KAGVTQTPRYLIKTRGQQVTLSCSPISGHRSVSWYQQTPGQGLQFLFEYFSETQRNKGNFPGRFSGRQFSNSRSEMNVSTLELGDSALYLCASSLVTGSYEQYFGPGTRLTVT.

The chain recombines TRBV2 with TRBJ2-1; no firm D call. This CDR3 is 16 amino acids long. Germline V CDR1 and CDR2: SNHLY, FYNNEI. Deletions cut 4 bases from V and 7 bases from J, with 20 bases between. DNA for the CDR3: TGTGCCAGCAGTGGTTCTAGTTTCGTCGGCCAAAATGAGCAGTTCTTC. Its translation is CASSGSSFVGQNEQFF.

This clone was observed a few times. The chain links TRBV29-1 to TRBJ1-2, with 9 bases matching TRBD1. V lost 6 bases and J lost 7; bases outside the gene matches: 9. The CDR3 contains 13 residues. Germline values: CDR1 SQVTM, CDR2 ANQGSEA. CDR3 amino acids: CSVNQQGAGGYTF. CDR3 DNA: TGCAGCGTCAACCAACAGGGGGCGGGTGGCTACACCTTC.

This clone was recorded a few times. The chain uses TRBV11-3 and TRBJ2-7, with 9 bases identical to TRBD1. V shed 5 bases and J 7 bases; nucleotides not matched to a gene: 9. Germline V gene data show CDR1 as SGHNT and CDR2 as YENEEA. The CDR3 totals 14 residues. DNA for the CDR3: TGTGCCAGCAGCCAGGGACAGGGTACGTGGGAGCAGTACTTC. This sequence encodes CASSQGQGTWEQYF. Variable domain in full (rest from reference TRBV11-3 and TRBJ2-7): EAGVVQSPRYKIIEKKQPVAFWCNPISGHNTLYWYLQNLGQGPELLIRYENEEAVDDSQLPKDRFSAERLKGVDSTLKIQPAELGDSAVYLCASSQGQGTWEQYFGPGTRLTVT.

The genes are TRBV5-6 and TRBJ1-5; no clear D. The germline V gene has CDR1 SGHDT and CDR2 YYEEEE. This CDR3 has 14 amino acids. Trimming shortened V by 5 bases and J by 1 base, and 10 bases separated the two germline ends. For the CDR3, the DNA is TGTGCCAGCAGTTCGAGACAAAGCAATCAGCCCCAGCATTTT. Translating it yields CASSSRQSNQPQHF.

The CDR3 loop is CASSALLAGGWEEQFF. The CDR3, as DNA: TGTGCCAGCAGCGCCCTGCTAGCGGGAGGATGGGAAGAGCAGTTCTTC. The V gene is TRBV7-2, the J gene TRBJ2-1; 11 bases fit TRBD2. Germline V gene sequence: CDR1 SGHTA, CDR2 FQGNSA. The trim removed 5 bases at V and 10 bases at J, leaving 13 bases unmatched. The CDR3 has 16 amino acids.

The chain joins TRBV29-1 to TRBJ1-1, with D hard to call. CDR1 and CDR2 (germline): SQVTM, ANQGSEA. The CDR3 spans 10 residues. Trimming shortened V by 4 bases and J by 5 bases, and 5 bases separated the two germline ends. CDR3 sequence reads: CSVVATEAFF. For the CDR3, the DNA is TGCAGCGTTGTAGCAACTGAAGCTTTCTTT.